This T cell receptor beta chain was sequenced in a study of blood T cell repertoires in COVID-19. At the level of the study: T cells, B-cell-depleted T cells, or PBMCs supplied cDNA or gDNA.

TCRdb keeps only in-frame clones here, not all; method: immunoSEQ multiplex PCR. Among about 110,000 clones, 88% were seen once, and the ten largest hold 6.5% to 10%. Germline CDR1 MNHNY, CDR2 SVGAGI (reference sequence). Trimming at V came to 5 bases and at J to 7 bases, leaving 5 bases not matched to a gene. There are 13 residues in the CDR3. This clone came up a few times. The TCR was taken from a woman aged 70-85 years who had recovered from COVID-19. The V and J genes are TRBV6-6 and TRBJ2-7; TRBD1 agrees at 10 bases. The sequenced sample consisted of peripheral blood. CDR3 in DNA: TGTGCCAGCAGTCCCGGGACAGGGGTTGAGCAGTACTTC. It yields the protein CASSPGTGVEQYF.